This T cell receptor beta chain was sequenced in a study of cytomegalovirus exposure and HLA in healthy donors. Points from the study as a whole: Specific recognition of CMV antigens was confirmed in vitro for three chains (all CMV-associated). The majority of CMV-associated TCR beta chains were reported as apparently HLA-restricted in a later analysis.

Notes on this clone: As yet, its antigen is unknown.

CDR3 size: 13 residues. The trim removed 4 bases at V and 8 bases at J, leaving 1 base unmatched. Germline-derived CDR1 and CDR2 are SGHTA and FQGTGA. Amplification used 60 Vbeta primers and 13 Jbeta primers. Using immunoSEQ multiplex PCR, the repertoire was profiled, and TCRdb retains in-frame clones only, with some absent. Of over 150,000 clones listed, around 79% are singletons. The source of this sequence is a young woman in good health and CMV-seronegative. The sample was PBMCs. This chain connects TRBV7-3 to TRBJ1-4; 10 nucleotides line up with TRBD1. For the CDR3, the DNA is TGTGCCAGCAGCTGGGGACAGGGGGAAAAACTGTTTTTT. This encodes CASSWGQGEKLFF.